This paragraph reports one TCR beta chain. With no count recorded, this clonotype is classed as medium-sized (0.01 to 0.1%) from frequency. Its cognate antigen has yet to be identified. The instrument given in TCRdb is NextSeq 550. The Human TCR Profiling Kit (MiLaboratory) was used to make UMI-labeled 5' RACE TRB cDNA libraries. cDNA synthesis used the entire amount of extracted RNA, and PCR amplification then used the entire amount of cDNA produced. The libraries were made side by side, with each library going through the same number of PCR cycles. The authors' pipeline ran thus. With a minimum of two reads required per UMI, MIGEC and MiXCR pulled out about 50,000 +/- 10,000 unique UMI-labeled TRB cDNA molecules from each library. On average, each library contained approximately 40,000 +/- 10,000 functional in-frame TRB CDR3 nucleotide clonotypes without stop codons. Diversity metrics, including normalized Shannon-Wiener and Chao1, were computed in VDJtools after downsampling to 5000 UMI-labeled TRB molecules per sample. Clonotype-size-weighted physicochemical properties of the central five CDR3 residues (interaction energy, strength, volume and Kidera factor 4) were computed in VDJtools. TCRdb reprocessed the public reads and reports one entry per CDR3 protein sequence, without DNA. These V and J calls derive from TCRdb rather than the authors' analysis. The sample table holds about 4,900 distinct CDR3 sequences. Jointly, the top ten make up about 2.2% of the sample.

This sample stems from a study of CXCR3-negative and CXCR3-positive naive CD8 T cells (dated by TCRdb to the late 2010s). Regarding the study in general: In total, some 150 million TRB reads were obtained, corresponding to roughly 1.5 +/- 0.3 million reads per library. Naive subsets from 5 donors and memory cells from 3 donors were included in the TRBV-TRBJ cluster analysis. Data from 11 donors, pooled across two independent experiments, went into the diversity and physicochemical repertoire analyses. Results the study describes overall, beyond this receptor: Compared with CXCR3-negative naive cells, CXCR3-positive naive cells had TRB CDR3s with higher hydrophobicity (lower Kidera factor 4), lower energy, and higher strength and volume indices. TRBV-TRBJ usage was similar between naive CXCR3-negative and CXCR3-positive cells from the same donor, while memory cells showed distinct patterns. Because surface CD5, which has been linked to self-reactivity in mice, was comparable between naive subsets, TCR interaction strength was also inferred from TRB CDR3 physicochemical properties. Both naive subsets had comparably high repertoire diversity, while memory CD8+ T cells had much lower repertoire diversity. Because CXCR3 expression was partially decreased after cryopreservation, freshly isolated PBMCs were used for most assays.

Measured from the cysteine to the phenylalanine, the CDR3 is 11 residues long. Only the protein sequence is given. For each CD8+ T cell subset, flow sorting was done in triplicate, and around 300,000 cells per subset went directly into RLT lysis buffer. Naive CD8+ T cells were defined stringently as CD45RO-CCR7+CD27+CD95- to exclude memory contaminants. Peripheral blood mononuclear cells were isolated from buffy coats by standard density gradient centrifugation. Naive CXCR3-negative and CXCR3-positive CD8+ T cells were flow-sorted using a FACSAria III. Total RNA was extracted from sorted cells with an RNeasy Mini Kit.

The sample consisted of naive CXCR3+ CD8+ T cells from blood. The cell subset or site label corresponds to: CD45RO-CCR7+CD27+CD95- naive CD8+ T cells expressing CXCR3 (TNR3+). The TCR comes from a human donor in good health. Some clones in this sample may be carry-over from other donors' samples. The chain was built from TRBV12-3 or TRBV12-4 and TRBJ1-1. This receptor carries the CDR3 CASTRASGAFF.